This T cell receptor beta chain was identified during a study of OX40 agonist ivuxolimab in advanced cancers. The CDR3 is 14 amino acids. Trimming cost V 3 bases and J 3 bases; bases outside gene matches: 2. Germline CDR1 is SQVTM and CDR2 is ANQGSEA. This clone was recorded only once. Profiling relied on immunoSEQ multiplex PCR, and the TCRdb table lists in-frame clones only, not all of them. The data show around 95,000 clones, just over 90% seen once. The source is an adult with an advanced solid tumor such as melanoma, head and neck, liver or kidney cancer. The source was CD4+ or CD8+ T cells sorted from blood, collected in a trial of the OX40 agonist ivuxolimab. This rearrangement joins TRBV29-1 to TRBJ2-2; 9 bases align to TRBD1. CDR3: CSVEDRGDTGELFF. In nucleotides, the CDR3 is TGCAGCGTTGAGGACAGGGGAGACACCGGGGAGCTGTTTTTT.